The 32 T cell receptor beta chains in this list originate from one sample, sequenced in a study of blood T cells in healthy people across ages (dated by TCRdb to about 2015). Libraries came from 5' RACE. The instrument given in TCRdb is Illumina HiSeq 2500. The second PCR ran for roughly 7 to 11 cycles and used a J-beta primer mix along with a sample-barcoded 5' primer. TCRdb handled the public reads itself, with Q25 trimming in fastp and clone calling in MiXCR, and kept productive beta chains. Duplicate CDR3 protein sequences are folded into a single record with the most common DNA and genes. This sample holds some 1.5 million distinct CDR3 sequences; roughly 28% were observed only once. The ten largest clones add up to 7.7% of the sample. The source material was blood. These receptors all stem from a woman aged 25 to 39 in good health.

Details on this clonotype: A read error may account for a junction end that differs from germline. The V call is TRBV4-1, the J call TRBJ2-1; D gene ambiguous. CDR3 size: 16 residues. Germline V gene sequence: CDR1 MGHRA, CDR2 YSYEKL. The CDR3 protein is CASSQVVLSTYNEQFF. For the CDR3, the DNA is TGTGCCAGCAGCCAAGTAGTCCTTAGCACCTACAATGAGCAGTTCTTC.

The CDR3 loop reads CASSLVPAAGANVLTF. The CDR3 nucleotides are TGCGCCAGCAGCTTGGTCCCCGCTGCAGGGGCCAACGTCCTGACTTTC. The chain joins TRBV5-1 to TRBJ2-6; D call uncertain. This CDR3 comprises 16 residues. The V end was cut by 0 bases, the J end by 4 bases, with 11 bases between. Germline loops: CDR1 SGHRS, CDR2 YFSETQ.

V usage is TRBV4-1 and J usage is TRBJ2-2; D ambiguous. The germline gives CDR1 MGHRA, CDR2 YSYEKL. The CDR3 spans 15 residues. V lost 1 base to trimming and J lost 7 bases, with 13 bases between them. CDR3 loop: CASSQVRLGSGELFF. For the CDR3, the DNA is TGCGCCAGCAGCCAAGTTCGACTGGGAAGCGGGGAGCTGTTTTTT.

A note on this clonotype: The junction and the germline gene differ at one end; a read error may be behind it. The chain is built from TRBV15 and TRBJ1-1; 7 bases fit TRBD1. The CDR3 extends over 16 amino acids. The germline V gene has CDR1 LNHNV and CDR2 YYDKDF (reference sequence). The CDR3 here is CAASRGGQAANTEAFF. The CDR3, as DNA: TGTGCCGCCAGCAGAGGAGGACAGGCTGCGAACACTGAAGCTTTCTTT.

J is TRBJ2-5 and V is TRBV20-1; D unresolved. The V end was cut by 0 bases, the J end by 1 base, with 12 bases between. Germline assignment: CDR1 DFQATT and CDR2 SNEGSKA (reference sequence). The CDR3 covers 15 residues. Here the CDR3 reads CSARDAPSGQETQYF. The CDR3 nucleotides read TGCAGTGCTAGAGACGCACCCTCGGGCCAAGAGACCCAGTACTTC.

The chain combines TRBV6-1 with TRBJ2-7; TRBD1 agrees at 7 bases. V shed 7 bases, J shed 12 bases, and the junction held 6 bases outside the gene matches. The CDR3 has 10 amino acids. CDR1 MNHNS and CDR2 SASEGT come from the germline V gene. The DNA of the CDR3 is TGTGCCAGCACCGAGGGGACAGTGTACTTC. Its protein is CASTEGTVYF.

This clonotype was seen more than once but under ten times. V and J are TRBV10-3 and TRBJ2-3; possibly TRBD1 or TRBD2 for D (5 bases each). CDR1 is ENHRY, CDR2 SYGVKD, per germline. This CDR3 is built from 15 residues. Trimming left V 3 bases short and J 3 bases short, with 13 bases between. This chain's CDR3 is CAISEVDEGTDTQYF. The CDR3 region has the DNA TGTGCCATCAGTGAAGTGGACGAGGGGACAGATACGCAGTATTTT.

A few counts support this clonotype. The chain employs TRBV4-1 and TRBJ1-4, with a weak D call TRBD1 (5 bases). Germline assignment: CDR1 MGHRA and CDR2 YSYEKL. The CDR3 spans 16 residues. Trimming cost V 1 base and J 8 bases, with 17 bases left between them. The CDR3 loop is CASSQVRSGREEKLFF. DNA for the CDR3: TGCGCCAGCAGCCAAGTACGTTCAGGGAGGGAAGAAAAACTGTTTTTT.

The chain couples TRBV10-3 to TRBJ1-2; D is possibly TRBD1 (5 bases). Germline CDR1 and CDR2: ENHRY and SYGVKD. The CDR3 sequence is 14 residues long. V was pared by 4 bases and J by 5 bases, with 14 bases between. CDR3 residues: CAISVPTGGYGYTF. The CDR3 DNA sequence: TGTGCCATCAGTGTTCCCACAGGAGGTTATGGCTACACCTTC.

Concerning this clonotype: A much larger clone differs from this one at a single base, so this may be a read error. The chain carries TRBV12-3 or TRBV12-4 and TRBJ2-5; D possibly matches TRBD1 or TRBD2 (5 bases each). The CDR3 loop spans 14 amino acids. The germline V and J ends were trimmed by 2 bases and 11 bases, with 18 bases remaining between them. Here the CDR3 DNA reads TGTGCCAGCAGTTTAATTGGGGGATTTGGTGAGCAGTACTTC. This sequence encodes CASSLIGGFGEQYF.

Only a few counts were recorded for this clonotype. This chain links TRBV6-5 with TRBJ2-1, with TRBD2 matching over 12 bases. Germline CDR1 MNHEY, CDR2 SVGAGI. V lost 6 bases to trimming and J lost 8 bases; unmatched junction nucleotides: 8. This CDR3 is built from 15 residues. CDR3 in amino acids: CASRQTSGSTDEQFF. The CDR3 DNA follows: TGTGCCAGCAGACAGACTAGCGGGAGTACGGATGAGCAGTTCTTC.

This clonotype was counted many times. The J gene is TRBJ1-5, the V gene TRBV7-2, with TRBD1 matching over 7 bases. The CDR3 contains 14 residues. The V and J ends lost 6 bases and 3 bases, in that order; junction bases with no gene match: 5. Germline V gene sequence: CDR1 SGHTA, CDR2 FQGNSA. The CDR3 sequence: CASSPTGFNQPQHF. The CDR3 DNA reads TGTGCCAGCAGTCCGACAGGGTTCAATCAGCCCCAGCATTTT.

The chain carries TRBV10-3 and TRBJ1-5, with unresolved D. This CDR3 has 14 residues. V was trimmed by 10 bases and J by 0 bases, leaving 13 bases between them. Germline V gene data show CDR1 as ENHRY and CDR2 as SYGVKD. CDR3 coding DNA: TGTGCCAGAGGAATCGGGAGTAGCAATCAGCCCCAGCATTTT. Its translation: CARGIGSSNQPQHF.

As for this clonotype: This may arise from a read error, as a much more abundant clone is one base away. In DNA form, the CDR3 reads TGTGCCAGTTGCGCAAGGGGAAACAATGAGCAGTTCTTC. Amino acids: CASCARGNNEQFF. The chain employs TRBV10-3 and TRBJ2-1; possible D gene TRBD1, 5 bases. Germline V CDR1 and CDR2: ENHRY, SYGVKD. V was trimmed by 10 bases and J by 5 bases, leaving 15 bases between them. The CDR3 extends over 13 amino acids.

The chain is built from TRBV25-1 and TRBJ1-6; a possible D gene is TRBD1 (6 bases). V shed 6 bases and J shed 7 bases, with 13 bases lying between them. CDR3 length equals 14 residues. Per the germline V gene, CDR1 is MGHDK and CDR2 is SYGVNS. CDR3 sequence reads: CASRGRTDNSPLHF. The CDR3 region has the DNA TGTGCCAGCAGAGGTAGGACAGACAATTCACCCCTCCACTTT.

This clonotype has a count of ten or more. The rearrangement links TRBV4-1 to TRBJ2-4; TRBD2 is a possible D gene (5 bases). The CDR3 is 16 residues long. Germline V gives CDR1 MGHRA, CDR2 YSYEKL. V shed 2 bases and J shed 0 bases, with 11 bases lying between them. The CDR3 spells CASSQNTRIAKNIQYF. The CDR3 DNA reads TGCGCCAGCAGCCAAAATACTAGAATAGCCAAAAACATTCAGTACTTC.

J is TRBJ2-1 and V is TRBV20-1; the match to TRBD2 covers 14 bases. Germline CDR1 is DFQATT and CDR2 is SNEGSKA (reference sequence). The CDR3 totals 17 residues. Unmatched junction bases numbered 8, after V lost 1 base and J lost 6 bases. DNA for the CDR3: TGCAGTGCTAGAGCGCTCTCGGGGACTAGCGGGAGCAATGAGCAGTTCTTC. It specifies CSARALSGTSGSNEQFF.

A word on this clonotype: One end of the junction fails to match germline, which may point to a read error. The CDR3 DNA reads TGCGCCAGCAGCCAAAGAGGGCGGGTTAGCGGGGGGCCAGAGGCCCAGTACTTC. Translation: CASSQRGRVSGGPEAQYF. V usage is TRBV4-1 and J usage is TRBJ2-5; 10 bases match TRBD2. Germline loops: CDR1 MGHRA, CDR2 YSYEKL. The CDR3 is made up of 18 amino acids.

For this clonotype: The junction does not match germline at one end; this may be a read error. The chain carries TRBV4-3 and TRBJ2-3; D is possibly TRBD2 (5 bases). The CDR3 contains 13 residues. Germline CDR1 is LGHNA and CDR2 is YSLEER. CDR3 DNA: TGCGTCAGCAGCCAAGACTACACAGATACGCAGTATTTT. It yields the protein CVSSQDYTDTQYF.

This clonotype was counted only a few times. The chain employs TRBV2 and TRBJ2-1; 8 bases fit TRBD2. Germline loops: CDR1 SNHLY, CDR2 FYNNEI. The CDR3 covers 15 residues. The V segment lost 6 bases and the J segment 8 bases; nucleotides outside the gene matches: 12. DNA for the CDR3: TGTGCCAGCAGCTTCCCTTCCACGACTAGCGATGAGCAGTTCTTC. Translation: CASSFPSTTSDEQFF.

At least ten counts were recorded for this clonotype. The gene calls are TRBV6-5 and TRBJ2-1, with 8 positions matching TRBD2. Per germline, CDR1 MNHEY and CDR2 SVGAGI. The length of the CDR3 is 13 residues. V shed 6 bases, J shed 3 bases, and the junction held 1 base outside the gene matches. The CDR3 DNA is TGTGCCAGCAGGGGACTAGACTACAATGAGCAGTTCTTC. This gives the protein CASRGLDYNEQFF.

The chain combines TRBV28 with TRBJ2-5, with no clear D. CDR1 is MDHEN, CDR2 SYDVKM, per germline. CDR3 length: 12 residues. Trimming pared 2 bases from V and 11 bases from J, leaving 12 bases between. This CDR3 is CASSLRAGVQYF. The CDR3 nucleotides are TGTGCCAGCAGTTTACGGGCTGGCGTGCAGTACTTC.

Many counts were recorded for this clonotype. This chain connects TRBV10-3 to TRBJ2-7; TRBD1 aligns across 8 bases. Trimming took 3 bases from V and 5 from J; bases not matched to a gene: 3. The CDR3 length is 13 residues. CDR1 is ENHRY and CDR2 is SYGVKD in the germline V gene. The CDR3 protein is CAISDPTGDEQYF. The CDR3 coding sequence is TGTGCCATCAGTGACCCGACAGGGGACGAGCAGTACTTC.

V is TRBV6-2 or TRBV6-3 and J is TRBJ2-7; tentatively, D is TRBD1 or TRBD2 (5 bases each). With 6 bases removed from V and 6 bases from J, the gap between germline ends came to 21 bases. The CDR3 sequence is 15 residues long. Per germline, CDR1 MNHEY and CDR2 SVGEGT. The CDR3: CASSPGEGQDCEQYF. CDR3 DNA: TGTGCCAGCAGCCCCGGAGAGGGGCAAGACTGCGAGCAGTACTTC.

V and J are TRBV2 and TRBJ1-2, with a weak D call TRBD1 (5 bases). The CDR3 loop spans 14 amino acids. Germline CDR1 SNHLY, CDR2 FYNNEI. Trimming pared 8 bases from V and 4 bases from J, leaving 17 bases between. CDR3: CASGGAGVVYGYTF. The CDR3 coding sequence is TGTGCCAGCGGAGGGGCGGGGGTTGTCTATGGCTACACCTTC. Together with reference TRBV2 and TRBJ1-2, the CDR3 gives the full variable domain: EPEVTQTPSHQVTQMGQEVILRCVPISNHLYFYWYRQILGQKVEFLVSFYNNEISEKSEIFDDQFSVERPDGSNFTLKIRSTKLEDSAMYFCASGGAGVVYGYTFGSGTRLTVV.

Remarks on this clonotype: This clone may be a read error of a much larger clone one base away. This sequence joins TRBV4-3 and TRBJ2-4, with 10 bases identical to TRBD1. The CDR3 covers 17 residues. Germline V lookup: CDR1 LGHNA, CDR2 YSLEER. V lost 8 bases, J lost 7 bases, and 17 bases stayed unmatched. The CDR3 here is CASGPNPGTGVANIQYF. The CDR3 DNA sequence: TGCGCCAGCGGCCCAAACCCAGGGACAGGGGTAGCGAACATTCAGTACTTC.

This clonotype was counted a few times. V usage is TRBV5-1 and J usage is TRBJ2-5, with D hard to call. The V gene's germline CDR1 is SGHRS and CDR2 YFSETQ. V was pared by 2 bases and J by 5 bases, with 13 bases between. This CDR3 contains 14 residues. The DNA for the CDR3 is TGCGCCAGCAGCTTCGAAGCTAGTCGTGAGACCCAGTACTTC. Translated: CASSFEASRETQYF.

This clonotype was found a few times. The chain is built from TRBV7-2 and TRBJ1-2, with D perhaps matching TRBD1 (5 bases). CDR3 length equals 15 residues. Germline loops: CDR1 SGHTA, CDR2 FQGNSA. Trimming removed 0 bases from V and 6 bases from J, with 14 bases in between. CDR3 DNA: TGTGCCAGCAGCTTAGCCCCGGTAAGGGGTGATGGCTACACCTTC. This encodes CASSLAPVRGDGYTF.

The table lists this clonotype with a few counts. V and J are TRBV6-5 and TRBJ2-7; 8 positions agree with TRBD2. Germline V gives CDR1 MNHEY, CDR2 SVGAGI. J gave up 0 bases and V 7 bases, and 8 bases lay outside the gene matches. This CDR3 contains 15 residues. The CDR3 DNA is TGTGCCAGCACGGGGGAAGCGGGAGACTCCTACGAGCAGTACTTC. It translates to CASTGEAGDSYEQYF.

This clonotype has ten or more counts. The chain carries TRBV29-1 and TRBJ2-3; 11 bases are a match to TRBD2. The CDR3 length is 15 residues. V shed 6 bases, J shed 2 bases, and the junction held 7 bases outside the gene matches. Germline V gene lookup returns CDR1 SQVTM and CDR2 ANQGSEA. As DNA, the CDR3 is TGCAGCGTGACCATAGCGGGAGGGTTCACAGATACGCAGTATTTT. It specifies CSVTIAGGFTDTQYF.

This clonotype was found many times. This chain connects TRBV20-1 to TRBJ2-7; 7 bases are a match to TRBD2. The V segment lost 2 bases and the J segment 2 bases; nucleotides outside the gene matches: 3. Germline V gives CDR1 DFQATT, CDR2 SNEGSKA (reference sequence). CDR3 length: 13 residues. The CDR3 reads CSARTGTTYEQYF. As DNA, the CDR3 is TGCAGTGCTAGAACGGGGACTACCTACGAGCAGTACTTC.

This chain connects TRBV6-5 to TRBJ2-2, with a possible D match to TRBD1 (6 bases). There are 16 residues in the CDR3. The V end lost 6 bases, the J end lost 5 bases, and 19 bases lay between the germline ends. Per germline, CDR1 MNHEY and CDR2 SVGAGI. This CDR3 is CASSSLDSPRTGELFF. The CDR3 DNA reads as TGTGCCAGCAGCTCTCTGGACAGCCCGAGGACCGGGGAGCTGTTTTTT.